The source of this T cell receptor beta chain is a study of blood T cell repertoires in COVID-19. This CDR3 comprises 14 residues. The V end lost 8 bases, the J end lost 4 bases, and 14 bases lay between the germline ends. The germline gives CDR1 MNHEY, CDR2 SMNVEV (reference sequence). Assay used: immunoSEQ multiplex PCR; TCRdb lists only in-frame clones, some missing. The table shows approximately 120,000 clones, with approximately 74% occurring only once. The receptor's source is an older man with COVID-19, enrolled during active disease. The V call is TRBV27, the J call TRBJ2-2, with D perhaps TRBD1 (5 bases). Sequenced input: peripheral blood. CDR3 coding DNA: TGTGCCAGCTGTCAGGCAGGGCCCACCGGGGAGCTGTTTTTT. Amino acids: CASCQAGPTGELFF.